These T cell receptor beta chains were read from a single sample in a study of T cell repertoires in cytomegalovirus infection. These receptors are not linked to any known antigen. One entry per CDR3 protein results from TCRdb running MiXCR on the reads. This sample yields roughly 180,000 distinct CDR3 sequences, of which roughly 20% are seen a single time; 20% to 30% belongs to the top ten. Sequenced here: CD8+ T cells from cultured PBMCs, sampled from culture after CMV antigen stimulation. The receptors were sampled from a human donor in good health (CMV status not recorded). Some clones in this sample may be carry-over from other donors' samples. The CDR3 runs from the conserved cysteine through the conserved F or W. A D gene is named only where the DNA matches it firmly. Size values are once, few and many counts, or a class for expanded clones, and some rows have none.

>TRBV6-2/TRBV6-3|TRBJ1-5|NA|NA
CASSSGGGYQPQHF
TGTGCCAGCAGTTCTGGCGGGGGCTATCAGCCCCAGCATTTT
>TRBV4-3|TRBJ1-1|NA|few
CASSQIGDLDEAFF
TGCGCCAGCAGCCAGATAGGGGATTTAGATGAAGCTTTCTTT
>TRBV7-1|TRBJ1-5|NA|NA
CASSSAGDNQPQHF
TGTGCCAGCAGCTCCGCGGGAGACAATCAGCCCCAGCATTTT
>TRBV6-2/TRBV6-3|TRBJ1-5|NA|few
CASSYYGDQPQHF
TGTGCCAGCAGTTACTACGGGGATCAGCCCCAGCATTTT
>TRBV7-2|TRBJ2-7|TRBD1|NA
CASSWTGEAPYEQYF
TGTGCCAGCAGCTGGACAGGGGAAGCTCCGTACGAGCAGTACTTC
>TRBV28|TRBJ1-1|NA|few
CASRRMNTEAFF
TGTGCCAGCAGGAGGATGAACACTGAAGCTTTCTTT
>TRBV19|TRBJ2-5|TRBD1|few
CASSIRDRAQETQYF
TGTGCCAGTAGTATCAGGGACAGGGCCCAAGAGACCCAGTACTTC
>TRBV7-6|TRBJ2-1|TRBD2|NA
CASSLGPEAGGVNEQFF
TGTGCCAGCAGCTTAGGTCCCGAAGCGGGGGGGGTAAATGAGCAGTTCTTC
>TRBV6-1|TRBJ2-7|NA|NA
CASSDWQYEQYF
TGTGCCAGCAGTGACTGGCAGTACGAGCAGTACTTC
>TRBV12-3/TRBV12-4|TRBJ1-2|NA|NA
CASSFLPQPGPDMGGYTF
TGTGCCAGCAGTTTTCTCCCCCAGCCGGGACCTGATATGGGAGGCTACACCTTC
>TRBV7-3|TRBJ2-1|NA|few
CASSPGPGGIFNEQFF
TGTGCCAGCAGCCCAGGTCCGGGGGGCATTTTCAATGAGCAGTTCTTC
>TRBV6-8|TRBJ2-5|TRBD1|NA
CASCYSMLDRQETQYF
TGTGCCAGCTGTTACTCTATGCTGGACAGGCAAGAGACCCAGTACTTC
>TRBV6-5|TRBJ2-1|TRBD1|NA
CASSHRDRSSEQFF
TGTGCCAGCAGTCACCGGGACAGGTCGAGTGAGCAGTTCTTC
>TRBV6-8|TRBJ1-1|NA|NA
CASSSGGPAFF
TGTGCCAGCAGTTCTGGGGGGCCCGCTTTCTTT
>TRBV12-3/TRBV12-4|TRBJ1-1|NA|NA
CASGWGAAAFF
TGTGCCAGCGGGTGGGGGGCGGCAGCTTTCTTT
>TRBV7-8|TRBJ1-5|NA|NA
CASSSPGQGRNQPQHF
TGTGCCAGCAGCTCCCCTGGCCAGGGTCGCAATCAGCCCCAGCATTTT
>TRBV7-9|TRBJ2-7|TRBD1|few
CASSLEGATYEQYF
TGTGCCAGCAGCTTAGAGGGGGCTACCTACGAGCAGTACTTC
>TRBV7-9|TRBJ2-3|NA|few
CASSERLDTQYF
TGTGCCAGCAGCGAGCGTCTAGATACGCAGTATTTT
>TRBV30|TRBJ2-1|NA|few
CAWTSATDNEQFF
TGTGCCTGGACTAGCGCAACCGACAATGAGCAGTTCTTC
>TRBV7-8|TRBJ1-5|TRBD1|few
CASSATGVNQPQHF
TGTGCCAGCAGCGCGACAGGGGTCAATCAGCCCCAGCATTTT
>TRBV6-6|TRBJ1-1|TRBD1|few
CASGPDRAAFF
TGTGCCAGCGGGCCAGACAGGGCGGCTTTCTTT
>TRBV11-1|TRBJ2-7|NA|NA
CASSPRGLYEQYF
TGTGCCAGCAGCCCCCGGGGACTCTACGAGCAGTACTTC
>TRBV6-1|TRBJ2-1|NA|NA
CASSEEDWSYNEQFF
TGTGCCAGCAGTGAGGAGGATTGGTCCTACAATGAGCAGTTCTTC
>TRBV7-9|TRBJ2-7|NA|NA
CASSLADGVSYEQYF
TGTGCCAGCAGCTTAGCAGATGGTGTCTCCTACGAGCAGTACTTC
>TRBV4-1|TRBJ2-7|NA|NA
CASSPQGNPYEQYF
TGCGCCAGCAGCCCCCAGGGGAATCCCTACGAGCAGTACTTC
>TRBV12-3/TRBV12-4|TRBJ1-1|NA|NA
CASSPTPGWDTEAFF
TGTGCCAGCAGTCCGACACCCGGGTGGGACACTGAAGCTTTCTTT
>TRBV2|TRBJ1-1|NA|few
CASPGDPGLLAFF
TGTGCCAGCCCGGGGGATCCCGGATTGTTAGCTTTCTTT
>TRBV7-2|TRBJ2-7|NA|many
CASSLGPFEQYF
TGTGCCAGCAGCCTGGGGCCATTCGAGCAGTACTTC
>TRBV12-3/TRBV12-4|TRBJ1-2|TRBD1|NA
CASRGTGTNYGYTF
TGTGCCAGCAGGGGGACAGGGACTAACTATGGCTACACCTTC
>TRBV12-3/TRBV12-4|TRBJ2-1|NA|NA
CASSSMTRPYNEQFF
TGTGCCAGCAGTTCTATGACCAGGCCCTACAATGAGCAGTTCTTC